The clone carrying this TCR beta chain was observed a few times. The antigen remains unidentified. The entry originates in a study of T cells in Graves' hyperthyroidism and ophthalmopathy. Points from the study as a whole: Blood shared most expanded thyroid clonotypes above 0.001.

RNA transcripts gave rise to amplified TCR beta CDR3 regions. HTBI primers drove first-round RT-PCR of the TCR CDR3. MiXCR was run by TCRdb on the multiplex PCR reads, yielding one entry per CDR3 protein. Of some 500,000 distinct CDR3 sequences listed, approximately 15% are singletons. The V gene's germline CDR1 is LNHDA and CDR2 SQIVND (reference sequence). The CDR3 runs to 19 residues. With V trimmed by 5 bases and J by 8 bases, 21 bases remained unmatched. Newly diagnosed hyperthyroidism patients aged 18 to 65 years had disease lasting under 2 months. This chain links TRBV19 with TRBJ2-1; 10 bases map to TRBD2. The specimen sequenced was blood. The receptor was derived from a woman aged 18 to 35 with Graves' hyperthyroidism. The CDR3 sequence is CASSHRGGRGSGRMYEQFF. The CDR3 bases are TGTGCCAGTAGTCATAGGGGGGGCCGGGGTAGCGGGAGGATGTATGAGCAGTTCTTC.